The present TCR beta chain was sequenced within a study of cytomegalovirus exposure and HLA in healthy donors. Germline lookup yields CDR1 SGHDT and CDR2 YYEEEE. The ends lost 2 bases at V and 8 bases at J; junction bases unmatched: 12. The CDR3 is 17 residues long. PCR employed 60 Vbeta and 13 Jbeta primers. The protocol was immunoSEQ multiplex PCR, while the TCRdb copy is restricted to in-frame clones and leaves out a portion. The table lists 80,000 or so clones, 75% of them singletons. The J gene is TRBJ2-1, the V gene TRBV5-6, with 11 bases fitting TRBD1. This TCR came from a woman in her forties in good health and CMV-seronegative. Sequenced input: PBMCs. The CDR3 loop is CASSLLDRGRGLHEQFF. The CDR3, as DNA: TGTGCCAGCAGCTTACTGGACAGGGGGCGCGGGTTGCATGAGCAGTTCTTC.